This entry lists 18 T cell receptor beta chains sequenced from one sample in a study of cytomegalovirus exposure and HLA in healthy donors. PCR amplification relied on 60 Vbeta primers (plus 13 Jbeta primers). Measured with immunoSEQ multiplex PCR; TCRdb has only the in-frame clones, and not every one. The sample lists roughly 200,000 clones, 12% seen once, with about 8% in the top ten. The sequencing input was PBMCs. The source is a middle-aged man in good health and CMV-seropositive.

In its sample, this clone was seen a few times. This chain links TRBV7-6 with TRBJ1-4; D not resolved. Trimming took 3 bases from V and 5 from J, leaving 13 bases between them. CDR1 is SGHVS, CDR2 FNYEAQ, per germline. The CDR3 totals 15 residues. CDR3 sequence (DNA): TGTGCCAGCAGCTTGACGCCAGGCGGGAATGAAAAACTGTTTTTT. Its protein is CASSLTPGGNEKLFF.

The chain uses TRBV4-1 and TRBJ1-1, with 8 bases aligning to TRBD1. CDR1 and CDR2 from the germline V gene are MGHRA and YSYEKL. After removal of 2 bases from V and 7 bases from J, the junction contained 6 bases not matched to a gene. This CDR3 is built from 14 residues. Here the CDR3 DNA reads TGCGCCAGCAGCCAACGCAGGGGGCCAGGTGAAGCTTTCTTT. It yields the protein CASSQRRGPGEAFF.

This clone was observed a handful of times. The CDR3 DNA reads as TGTGCCAGCAGCTTAGGCCTAGGTGGAGAGACCCAGTACTTC. This codes for CASSLGLGGETQYF. The rearrangement uses TRBV7-9 and TRBJ2-5; D gene ambiguous. The CDR3 runs to 14 residues. From germline, CDR1 is SEHNR and CDR2 FQNEAQ (reference sequence). Trimming took off 1 base at V and 4 bases at J, with 10 bases between the two ends.

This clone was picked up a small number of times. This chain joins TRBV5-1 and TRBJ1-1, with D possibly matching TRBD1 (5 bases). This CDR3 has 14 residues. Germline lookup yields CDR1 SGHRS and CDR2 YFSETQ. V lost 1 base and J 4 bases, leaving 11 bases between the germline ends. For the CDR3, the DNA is TGCGCCAGCAGCTTGTATAGGGGAGGCACTGAAGCTTTCTTT. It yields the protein CASSLYRGGTEAFF.

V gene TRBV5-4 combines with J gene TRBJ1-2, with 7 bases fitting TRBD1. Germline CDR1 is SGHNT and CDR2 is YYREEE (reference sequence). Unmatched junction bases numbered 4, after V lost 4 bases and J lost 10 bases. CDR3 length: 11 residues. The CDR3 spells CASSGTGDYTF. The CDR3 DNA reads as TGTGCCAGCAGCGGCACAGGGGACTACACCTTC.

Here the CDR3 reads CASSILRGDGYTF. The CDR3 DNA follows: TGTGCCAGTAGTATCCTCAGGGGCGATGGCTACACCTTC. The chain has TRBV19 and TRBJ1-2, with D perhaps TRBD1 (6 bases). V shed 3 bases and J shed 6 bases, with 11 bases lying between them. Germline lookup yields CDR1 LNHDA and CDR2 SQIVND (reference sequence). This CDR3 is 13 amino acids long. The whole variable domain, remainder taken from reference TRBV19 and TRBJ1-2, is DGGITQSPKYLFRKEGQNVTLSCEQNLNHDAMYWYRQDPGQGLRLIYYSQIVNDFQKGDIAEGYSVSREKKESFPLTVTSAQKNPTAFYLCASSILRGDGYTFGSGTRLTVV.

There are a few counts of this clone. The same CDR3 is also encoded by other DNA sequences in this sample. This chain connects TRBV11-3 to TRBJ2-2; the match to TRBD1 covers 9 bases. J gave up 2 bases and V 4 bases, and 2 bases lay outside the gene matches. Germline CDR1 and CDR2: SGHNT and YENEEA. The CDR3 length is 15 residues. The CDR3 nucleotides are TGTGCCAGCAGCTCGGGACAGGGTAACACCGGGGAGCTGTTTTTT. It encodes CASSSGQGNTGELFF.

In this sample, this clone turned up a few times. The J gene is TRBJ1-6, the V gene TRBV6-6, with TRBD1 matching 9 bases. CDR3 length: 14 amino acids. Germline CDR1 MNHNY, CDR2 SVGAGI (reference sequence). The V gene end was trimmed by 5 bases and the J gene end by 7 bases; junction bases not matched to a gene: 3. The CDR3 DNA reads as TGTGCCAGCAGTCAGGGACAGGGCAATTCACCCCTCCACTTT. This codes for CASSQGQGNSPLHF.

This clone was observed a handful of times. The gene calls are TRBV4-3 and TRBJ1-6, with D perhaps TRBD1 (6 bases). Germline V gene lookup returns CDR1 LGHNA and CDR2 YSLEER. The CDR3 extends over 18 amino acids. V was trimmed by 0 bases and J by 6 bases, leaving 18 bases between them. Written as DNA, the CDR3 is TGCGCCAGCAGCCAAGACTGGGTGGGCAGGGGTGCTAATTCACCCCTCCACTTT. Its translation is CASSQDWVGRGANSPLHF.

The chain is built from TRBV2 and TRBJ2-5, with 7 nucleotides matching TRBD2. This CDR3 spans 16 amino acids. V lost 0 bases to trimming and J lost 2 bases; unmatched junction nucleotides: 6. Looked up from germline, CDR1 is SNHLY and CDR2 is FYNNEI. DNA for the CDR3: TGTGCCAGCAGTGAAGCAGACCTAGCGGTACAAGAGACCCAGTACTTC. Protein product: CASSEADLAVQETQYF.

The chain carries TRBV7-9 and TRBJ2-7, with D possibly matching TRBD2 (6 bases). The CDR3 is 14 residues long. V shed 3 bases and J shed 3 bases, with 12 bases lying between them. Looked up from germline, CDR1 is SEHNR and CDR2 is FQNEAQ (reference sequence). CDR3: CASSLGGAHYEQYV. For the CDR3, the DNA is TGTGCCAGCAGCTTGGGGGGAGCTCACTACGAGCAGTACGTC.

As DNA, the CDR3 is TGTGCCAGCAGTGAAAAGCAGACCCAGTACTTC. Encoded protein: CASSEKQTQYF. The chain combines TRBV2 with TRBJ2-5; D gene uncertain. The CDR3 is made up of 11 amino acids. Germline CDR1 SNHLY, CDR2 FYNNEI. V lost 2 bases to trimming and J lost 6 bases, with 4 bases between them.

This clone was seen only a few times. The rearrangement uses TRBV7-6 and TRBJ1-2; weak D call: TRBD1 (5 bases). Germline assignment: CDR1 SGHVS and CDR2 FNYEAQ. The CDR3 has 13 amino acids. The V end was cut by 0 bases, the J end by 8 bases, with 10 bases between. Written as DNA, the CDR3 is TGTGCCAGCAGCTTAGCCACAGGAGAAGGCTACACCTTC. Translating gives CASSLATGEGYTF.

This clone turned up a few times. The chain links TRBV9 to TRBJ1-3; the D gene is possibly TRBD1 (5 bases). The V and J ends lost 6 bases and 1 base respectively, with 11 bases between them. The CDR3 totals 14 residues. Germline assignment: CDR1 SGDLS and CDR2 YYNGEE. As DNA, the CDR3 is TGTGCCAGCAATGGGGGGGAATCTGGAAACACCATATATTTT. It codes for CASNGGESGNTIYF. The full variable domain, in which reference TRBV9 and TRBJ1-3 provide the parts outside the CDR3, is DSGVTQTPKHLITATGQRVTLRCSPRSGDLSVYWYQQSLDQGLQFLIQYYNGEERAKGNILERFSAQQFPDLHSELNLSSLELGDSALYFCASNGGESGNTIYFGEGSWLTVV.

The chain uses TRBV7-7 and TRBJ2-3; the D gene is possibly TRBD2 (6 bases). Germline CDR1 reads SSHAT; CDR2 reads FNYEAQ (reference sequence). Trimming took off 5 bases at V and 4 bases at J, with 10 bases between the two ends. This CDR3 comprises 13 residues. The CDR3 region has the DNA TGTGCCAGCAGCCCAGGCGGGGCAGATACGCAGTATTTT. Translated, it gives CASSPGGADTQYF. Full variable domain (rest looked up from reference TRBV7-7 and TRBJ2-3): GAGVSQSPRYKVTKRGQDVTLRCDPISSHATLYWYQQALGQGPEFLTYFNYEAQPDKSGLPSDRFSAERPEGSISTLTIQRTEQRDSAMYRCASSPGGADTQYFGPGTRLTVL.

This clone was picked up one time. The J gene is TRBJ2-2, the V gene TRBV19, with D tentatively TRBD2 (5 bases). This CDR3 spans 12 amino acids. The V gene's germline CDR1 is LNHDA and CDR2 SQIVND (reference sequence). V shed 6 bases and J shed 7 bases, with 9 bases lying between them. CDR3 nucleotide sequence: TGTGCCAGTAGGGAGCGGATCGGGGAGCTGTTTTTT. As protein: CASRERIGELFF.

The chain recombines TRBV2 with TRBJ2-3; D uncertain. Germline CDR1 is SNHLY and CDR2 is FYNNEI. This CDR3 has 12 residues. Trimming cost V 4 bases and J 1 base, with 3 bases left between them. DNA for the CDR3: TGTGCCAGCAGTGCGGGCACAGATACGCAGTATTTT. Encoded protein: CASSAGTDTQYF.

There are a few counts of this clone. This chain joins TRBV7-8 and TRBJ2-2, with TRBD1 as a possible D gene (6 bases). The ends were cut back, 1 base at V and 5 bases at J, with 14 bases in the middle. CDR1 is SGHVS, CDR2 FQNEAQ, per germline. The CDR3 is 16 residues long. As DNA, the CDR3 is TGTGCCAGCAGCTTAGGGAGCAGGGGCGGTACCGGGGAGCTGTTTTTT. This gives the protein CASSLGSRGGTGELFF.